The next 2 T cell receptor beta chains were all read from a single sample in a study of OX40 agonist ivuxolimab in advanced cancers. The method behind the library was the immunoSEQ multiplex PCR assay. As stored in TCRdb, this immuneACCESS dataset retains in-frame rearrangements with V and J assigned. A fraction of the clones does not appear; measured against another copy, unresolved V genes explain less than half of the discrepancy, and the remainder lacks a known reason. The sample data list roughly 66,000 clones, and around four fifths of these were observed just once. The biggest ten clones account for approximately 2.5% of the sample. The source material was CD4+ or CD8+ T cells sorted from blood, sampled in a trial of the OX40 agonist ivuxolimab. These receptors were obtained from an adult with an advanced solid tumor such as melanoma, head and neck, liver or kidney cancer.

This sequence joins TRBV11-2 and TRBJ2-5; the match to TRBD1 covers 8 bases. There are 16 residues in the CDR3. CDR1 is SGHAT and CDR2 is FQNNGV in the germline V gene. Trimming took 5 bases from V and 2 from J; bases not matched to a gene: 10. CDR3 region: CASSTGYNRGQETQYF. CDR3 coding DNA: TGTGCCAGCAGCACAGGCTATAACAGGGGGCAAGAGACCCAGTACTTC.

The chain has TRBV27 and TRBJ1-1; 7 bases align to TRBD1. CDR1 MNHEY and CDR2 SMNVEV come from the germline V gene (reference sequence). V trimming: 5 bases; J trimming: 4 bases; junction bases outside the gene matches: 4. The CDR3 is 13 amino acids. In DNA form, the CDR3 reads TGTGCCAGCAGTCAGGGACAGATCACTGAAGCTTTCTTT. This codes for CASSQGQITEAFF.